The 11 T cell receptor beta chains below come from one sample, sequenced in a study of blood T cell repertoires in COVID-19. Method: immunoSEQ multiplex PCR; TCRdb's copy keeps in-frame clones and lacks some. The sample includes 52,000 or so clones, around 80% of them seen just once. The sample taken for sequencing was peripheral blood. These TCRs come from a man aged 40-55 years with acute or convalescent COVID-19.

This clone turned up a few times. This chain joins TRBV7-9 and TRBJ2-7, with TRBD1 as a possible D gene (5 bases). Trimming left V 3 bases short and J 9 bases short, with 18 bases between. Germline CDR1 reads SEHNR; CDR2 reads FQNEAQ (reference sequence). This CDR3 region has 14 residues. DNA of the CDR3: TGTGCCAGCAGCTTGTCGACAGCCACTAAGGCGCAGTACTTC. Translation gives CASSLSTATKAQYF.

The J gene is TRBJ2-5, the V gene TRBV7-9, with TRBD2 matching 14 bases. Germline assignment: CDR1 SEHNR and CDR2 FQNEAQ (reference sequence). The CDR3 has 17 amino acids. J was trimmed by 5 bases and V by 5 bases; bases with no gene match: 10. The CDR3 here is CASSPSSTSGGAETQYF. The CDR3 DNA is TGTGCCAGCAGCCCCTCCTCGACTAGCGGGGGGGCGGAGACCCAGTACTTC.

This chain uses TRBV27 with TRBJ1-5; TRBD1 aligns across 9 bases. V dropped 5 bases and J dropped 6; count of bases not matched to a gene: 8. The CDR3 covers 15 residues. Germline assignment: CDR1 MNHEY and CDR2 SMNVEV (reference sequence). This chain's CDR3 is CASSPRDREFQPQHF. The CDR3 region has the DNA TGTGCCAGCAGTCCGCGGGACAGGGAGTTTCAGCCCCAGCATTTT.

J is TRBJ1-1 and V is TRBV7-9, with 10 bases that match TRBD1. The V and J ends lost 5 bases and 2 bases, in that order; junction bases with no gene match: 8. Germline values: CDR1 SEHNR, CDR2 FQNEAQ (reference sequence). This CDR3 has 16 amino acids. The CDR3 here is CASSRDRGARNTEAFF. As DNA, the CDR3 is TGTGCCAGCAGCCGGGACAGGGGAGCACGCAACACTGAAGCTTTCTTT.

The sample holds a few counts of this clone. The chain carries TRBV3-1 (or the pseudogene TRBV3-2) and TRBJ2-4; 11 nucleotides align to TRBD2. V gave up 0 bases and J gave up 9 bases; unmatched junction bases: 10. The CDR3 spans 17 residues. Looked up from germline, CDR1 is LGHDT and CDR2 is YNNKEL (reference sequence). The CDR3 reads CASSQDRLAGGWVIQYF. For the CDR3, the DNA is TGTGCCAGCAGCCAAGATCGGCTAGCGGGGGGTTGGGTCATTCAGTACTTC.

The rearrangement joins TRBV6-1 to TRBJ1-6; 9 nucleotides line up with TRBD1. With 4 bases clipped from V and 6 bases from J, the junction kept 7 bases outside the gene matches. Germline V gene sequence: CDR1 MNHNS, CDR2 SASEGT. This CDR3 region has 16 residues. The CDR3 is CASSAGQGSSNSPLHF. In nucleotides, the CDR3 is TGTGCCAGCAGTGCCGGACAGGGGAGTAGTAATTCACCCCTCCACTTT.

The rearrangement uses TRBV9 and TRBJ2-3; weak D call: TRBD2 (6 bases). The V gene lost 3 bases and the J gene lost 1 base, with 12 bases spanning the gap. This CDR3 has 15 amino acids. Germline V gene lookup returns CDR1 SGDLS and CDR2 YYNGEE. CDR3 protein: CASSADWGGTDTQYF. CDR3 nucleotides: TGTGCCAGCAGCGCAGATTGGGGGGGCACAGATACGCAGTATTTT.

This clone turned up a few times. V usage is TRBV10-1 and J usage is TRBJ2-3, with 8 nucleotides matching TRBD2. The germline gives CDR1 WNHNN, CDR2 SYGVQD (reference sequence). V shed 1 base, J shed 2 bases, and the junction held 2 bases outside the gene matches. This CDR3 has 15 residues. The DNA of the CDR3 is TGCGCCAGCAGTGAGTTCGGGGGGGTCACAGATACGCAGTATTTT. It specifies CASSEFGGVTDTQYF.

The gene calls are TRBV9 and TRBJ2-2, with 8 bases aligning to TRBD1. V shed 3 bases, J shed 7 bases, and the junction held 8 bases outside the gene matches. The V gene's germline CDR1 is SGDLS and CDR2 YYNGEE. The CDR3 extends over 15 amino acids. The CDR3 is CASSGRQGRVGELFF. In nucleotides, the CDR3 is TGTGCCAGCAGCGGGAGACAGGGGCGGGTCGGGGAGCTGTTTTTT.

The V call is TRBV18, the J call TRBJ2-7, with D unresolved. Trimming stripped 4 bases from V and 3 bases from J, with 13 bases between. CDR3 length equals 14 residues. Germline V gene lookup returns CDR1 KGHSH and CDR2 LQKENI. The CDR3 region is CASSLASLNYEQYF. For the CDR3, the DNA is TGTGCCAGCTCACTTGCTAGTCTCAACTACGAGCAGTACTTC.

The V call is TRBV7-9, the J call TRBJ1-1, with 9 bases matching TRBD1. Trimming cost V 5 bases and J 3 bases; bases outside gene matches: 7. Germline V gene data show CDR1 as SEHNR and CDR2 as FQNEAQ (reference sequence). The CDR3 has 15 residues. Here the CDR3 reads CASSPGTGFDTEAFF. CDR3 in DNA: TGTGCCAGCAGCCCTGGGACAGGGTTCGACACTGAAGCTTTCTTT.